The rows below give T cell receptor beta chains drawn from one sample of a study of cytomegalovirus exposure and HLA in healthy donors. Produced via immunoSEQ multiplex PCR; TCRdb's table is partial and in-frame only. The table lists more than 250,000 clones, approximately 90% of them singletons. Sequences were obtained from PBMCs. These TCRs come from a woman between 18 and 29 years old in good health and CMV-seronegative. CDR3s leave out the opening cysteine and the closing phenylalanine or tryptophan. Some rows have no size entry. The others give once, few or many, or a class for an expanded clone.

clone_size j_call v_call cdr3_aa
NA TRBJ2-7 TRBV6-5 ASSYSTYPPTYEQY
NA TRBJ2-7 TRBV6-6 ASSYTALGQGYEQY
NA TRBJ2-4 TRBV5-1 ASSLGAVAKNIQY
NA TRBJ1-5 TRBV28 ASSTLSGSDQPQH
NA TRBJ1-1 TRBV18 ASSLGQMGNTEAF
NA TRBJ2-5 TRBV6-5 ASSYSSGDEETQY
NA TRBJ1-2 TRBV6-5 ASSVGTAYGYT
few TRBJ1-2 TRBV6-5 ASSSGTSTGLGYT
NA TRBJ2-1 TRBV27 ASSPQAKGISSYNEQF
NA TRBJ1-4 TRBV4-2 ASSQDRGTSTNEKLF
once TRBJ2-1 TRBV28 ASSLYLGASGARYNEQF
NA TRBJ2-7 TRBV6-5 ASRGGARHYEQY
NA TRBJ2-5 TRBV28 ASSFPTRFLQTQY
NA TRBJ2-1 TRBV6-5 ASSWDPGVGGEQF